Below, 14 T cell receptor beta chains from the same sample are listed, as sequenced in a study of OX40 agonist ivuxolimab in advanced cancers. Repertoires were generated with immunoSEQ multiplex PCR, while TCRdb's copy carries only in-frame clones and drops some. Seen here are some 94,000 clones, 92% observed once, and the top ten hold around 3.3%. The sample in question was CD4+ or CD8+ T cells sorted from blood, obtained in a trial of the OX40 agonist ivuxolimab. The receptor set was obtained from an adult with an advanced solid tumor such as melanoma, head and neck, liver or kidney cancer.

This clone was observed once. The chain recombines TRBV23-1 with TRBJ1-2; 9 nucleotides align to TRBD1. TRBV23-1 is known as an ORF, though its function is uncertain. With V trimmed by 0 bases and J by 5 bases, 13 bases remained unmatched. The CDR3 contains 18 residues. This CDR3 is CASSQSFGTGTGGYGYTF. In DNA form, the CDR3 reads TGCGCCAGCAGTCAATCGTTTGGGACAGGGACGGGGGGTTATGGCTACACCTTC.

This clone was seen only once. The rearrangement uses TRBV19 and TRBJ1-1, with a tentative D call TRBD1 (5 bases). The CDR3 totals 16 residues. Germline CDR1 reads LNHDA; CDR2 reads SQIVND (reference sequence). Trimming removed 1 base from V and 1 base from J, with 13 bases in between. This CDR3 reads CASSIGGDGRNTEAFF. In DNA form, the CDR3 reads TGTGCCAGTAGTATAGGGGGGGACGGTCGGAACACTGAAGCTTTCTTT. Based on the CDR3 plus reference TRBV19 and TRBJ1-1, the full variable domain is DGGITQSPKYLFRKEGQNVTLSCEQNLNHDAMYWYRQDPGQGLRLIYYSQIVNDFQKGDIAEGYSVSREKKESFPLTVTSAQKNPTAFYLCASSIGGDGRNTEAFFGQGTRLTVV.

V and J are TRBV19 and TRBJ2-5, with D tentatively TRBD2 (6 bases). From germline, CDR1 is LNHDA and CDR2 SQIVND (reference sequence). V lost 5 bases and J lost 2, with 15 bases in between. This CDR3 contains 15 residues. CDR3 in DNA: TGTGCCAGTAGTGTAACGGGACTCACGCAAGAGACCCAGTACTTC. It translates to CASSVTGLTQETQYF.

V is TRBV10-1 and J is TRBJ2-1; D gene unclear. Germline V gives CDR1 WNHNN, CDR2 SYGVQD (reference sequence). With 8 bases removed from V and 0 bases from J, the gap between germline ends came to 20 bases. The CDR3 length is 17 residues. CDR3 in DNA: TGCGCCAGCTCAAAGGGTTCCTCTTTAGGCTCCTACAATGAGCAGTTCTTC. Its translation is CASSKGSSLGSYNEQFF.

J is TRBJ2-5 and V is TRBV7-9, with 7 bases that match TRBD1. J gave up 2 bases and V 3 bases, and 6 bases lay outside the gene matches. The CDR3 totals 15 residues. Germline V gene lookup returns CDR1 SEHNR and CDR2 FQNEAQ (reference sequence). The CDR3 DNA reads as TGTGCCAGCAGCTTTACTCCGGGACAGCAAGAGACCCAGTACTTC. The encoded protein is CASSFTPGQQETQYF.

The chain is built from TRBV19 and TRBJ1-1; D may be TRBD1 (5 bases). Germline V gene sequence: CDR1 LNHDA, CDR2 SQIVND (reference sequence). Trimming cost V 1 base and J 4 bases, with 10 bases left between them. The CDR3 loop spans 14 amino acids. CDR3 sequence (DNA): TGTGCCAGTAGTATAGCCGGGGGGATCACTGAAGCTTTCTTT. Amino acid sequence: CASSIAGGITEAFF.

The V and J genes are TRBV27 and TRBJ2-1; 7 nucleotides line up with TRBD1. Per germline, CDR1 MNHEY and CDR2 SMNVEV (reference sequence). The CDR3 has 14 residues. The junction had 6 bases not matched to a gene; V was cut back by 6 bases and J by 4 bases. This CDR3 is CASRTGRGYNEQFF. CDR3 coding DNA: TGTGCCAGCAGGACAGGGAGAGGGTACAATGAGCAGTTCTTC.

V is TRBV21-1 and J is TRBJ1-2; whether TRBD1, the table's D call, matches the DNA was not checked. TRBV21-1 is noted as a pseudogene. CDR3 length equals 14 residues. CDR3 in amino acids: CASSKAQGRQGYTF. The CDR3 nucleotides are TGTGCCAGCAGCAAAGCGCAGGGCAGACAGGGCTACACCTTC.

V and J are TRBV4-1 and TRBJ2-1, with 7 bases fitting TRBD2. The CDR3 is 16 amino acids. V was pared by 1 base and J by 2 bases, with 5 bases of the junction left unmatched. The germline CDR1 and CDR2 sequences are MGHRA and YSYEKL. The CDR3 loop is CASSQAASGAYNEQFF. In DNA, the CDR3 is TGCGCCAGCAGCCAAGCGGCTAGCGGAGCCTACAATGAGCAGTTCTTC.

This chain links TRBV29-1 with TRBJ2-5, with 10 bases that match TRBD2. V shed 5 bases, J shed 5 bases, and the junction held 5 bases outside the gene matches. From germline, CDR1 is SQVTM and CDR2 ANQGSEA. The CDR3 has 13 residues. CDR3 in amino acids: CSVPGLARETQYF. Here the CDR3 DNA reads TGCAGCGTTCCGGGACTAGCGAGGGAGACCCAGTACTTC.

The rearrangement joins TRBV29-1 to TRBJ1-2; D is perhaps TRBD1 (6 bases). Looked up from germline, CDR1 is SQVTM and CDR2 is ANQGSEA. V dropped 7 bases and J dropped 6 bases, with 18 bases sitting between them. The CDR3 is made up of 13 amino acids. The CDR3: CSAAEGGENGYTF. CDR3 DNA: TGCAGCGCAGCTGAGGGGGGTGAGAATGGCTACACCTTC.

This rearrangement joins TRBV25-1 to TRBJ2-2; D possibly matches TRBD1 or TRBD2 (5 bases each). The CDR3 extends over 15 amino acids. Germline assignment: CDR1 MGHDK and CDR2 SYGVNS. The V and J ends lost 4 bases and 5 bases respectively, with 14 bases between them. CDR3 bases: TGTGCCAGCAGTGGGGACGGGACGGAGACCGGGGAGCTGTTTTTT. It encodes CASSGDGTETGELFF.

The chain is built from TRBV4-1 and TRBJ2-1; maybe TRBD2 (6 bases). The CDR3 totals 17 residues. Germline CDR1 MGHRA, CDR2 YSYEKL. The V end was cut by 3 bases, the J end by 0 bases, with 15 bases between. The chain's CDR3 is CASSHRLTRSSYNEQFF. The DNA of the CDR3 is TGCGCCAGCAGCCACCGACTGACTAGAAGCTCCTACAATGAGCAGTTCTTC.

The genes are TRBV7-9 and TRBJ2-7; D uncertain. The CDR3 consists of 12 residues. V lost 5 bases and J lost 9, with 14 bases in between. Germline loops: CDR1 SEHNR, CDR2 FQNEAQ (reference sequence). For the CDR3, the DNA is TGTGCCAGCAGCCAACGTGGGGTCGGGCAGTACTTC. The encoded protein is CASSQRGVGQYF.